These T cell receptor beta chains were read from a single sample in a study of Ad26.COV2.S vaccination and SARS-CoV-2 variants. The method was immunoSEQ multiplex PCR; TCRdb's version includes in-frame clones alone and lacks a portion of them. Of about 410,000 clones in the sample, roughly 90% were seen once. The specimen comprised peripheral blood, sampled in a trial of Ad26.COV2.S vaccine versus placebo. All receptors derive from a person between 18 and 65 years old who received the Ad26.COV2.S COVID-19 vaccine or a placebo. CDR3s include the opening cysteine and the closing phenylalanine or tryptophan. Fields, in order: V gene, J gene, clone size, D gene, CDR3 DNA, CDR3 protein. D genes are given only for firm matches. The size of a clone is reported for some rows only, either as once, few or many, or as a class for expanded clones.

TRBV30,TRBJ2-6,.,.,TGTGCCTGGAGTCATGGGTCTGGGGCCAACGTCCTGACTTTC,CAWSHGSGANVLTF
TRBV3-1/TRBV3-2,TRBJ2-2,few,.,TGTGCCACCACCGCCGGGGCCGGGGAGCTGTTTTTT,CATTAGAGELFF
TRBV28,TRBJ1-4,.,.,TGTGCCAGCAGCATGGGCGGCCAGGGGAGGGAAAAACTGTTTTTT,CASSMGGQGREKLFF
TRBV10-2,TRBJ2-5,.,.,TGCGCCAGCAGTGCCCACCAAGAGACCCAGTACTTC,CASSAHQETQYF
TRBV6-6,TRBJ2-7,few,TRBD2,TGTGCCAGCAGTTCTAGCGGGAGTGGCTACGAGCAGTACTTC,CASSSSGSGYEQYF
TRBV28,TRBJ1-5,.,.,TGTGCCAGCAGTTTGGTTTCGCAGGCGTATCAGCCCCAGCATTTT,CASSLVSQAYQPQHF
TRBV18,TRBJ1-1,.,.,TGTGCCAGCTCGCAGCAGAGGAACACTGAAGCTTTCTTT,CASSQQRNTEAFF
TRBV9,TRBJ2-2,.,.,TGTGCCAGCAGCGCGGACTTCGAGGGCGGGGAGCTGTTTTTT,CASSADFEGGELFF
TRBV7-9,TRBJ2-5,.,.,TGTGCCAGCAGCTTATATGGTGAGACCCAGTACTTC,CASSLYGETQYF
TRBV19,TRBJ2-5,.,.,TGTGCCAGTAGCCGGAGAGGTTTCCCCACTATGGGGGGAGAGACCCAGTACTTC,CASSRRGFPTMGGETQYF
TRBV2,TRBJ2-1,.,TRBD2,TGTGCCAGCATAGGACTAGCGGTCGAGGGTTACAATGAGCAGTTCTTC,CASIGLAVEGYNEQFF
TRBV3-1/TRBV3-2,TRBJ2-1,.,.,TGTGCCAGCAGCATGCATGACGTGAGCGACAAACCCGGTACCCCGAGCTCCTACAATGAGCAGTTCTTC,CASSMHDVSDKPGTPSSYNEQFF
TRBV3-1/TRBV3-2,TRBJ2-3,.,.,TGTGCCAGCAGCCAAGACCTCCCCTCGGTTTTCACAGATACGCAGTATTTT,CASSQDLPSVFTDTQYF
TRBV5-1,TRBJ2-7,.,.,TGCGCCAGCAGCCTTAGGCAGTCCTACGAGCAGTACTTC,CASSLRQSYEQYF
TRBV11-1,TRBJ2-7,.,TRBD2,TGTGCCAGCAGTTCTCGACTAGCGGGAGGTTTTTACGAGCAGTACTTC,CASSSRLAGGFYEQYF
TRBV4-1,TRBJ2-2,few,.,TGCGCCAGCAGCCAAGGGGACATGAGGACCGGGGAGCTGTTTTTT,CASSQGDMRTGELFF
TRBV10-3,TRBJ2-3,.,TRBD1,TGTGCCATCAGGGGGACAGGGAAGACGATAGATACGCAGTATTTT,CAIRGTGKTIDTQYF
TRBV27,TRBJ2-7,.,.,TGTGCCAGCAGTTTTTCGGGGGGCGGTTACGAGCAGTACTTC,CASSFSGGGYEQYF
TRBV5-1,TRBJ1-2,.,.,TGCGCCAGCAGCTTGGTCCCTCTGGCTTACGCTAACTATGGCTACACCTTC,CASSLVPLAYANYGYTF
TRBV15,TRBJ2-1,.,.,TGTGCCACCAGCAGAGGAGGTAGCGGAATCGGAGATGAGCAGTTCTTC,CATSRGGSGIGDEQFF
TRBV30,TRBJ1-5,.,.,TGTGCCTGGAGTGTCCCAACAGGGAGCGGTCAGCCCCAGCATTTT,CAWSVPTGSGQPQHF
TRBV29-1,TRBJ1-4,once,.,TGCAGCGTTGAAGTCCAGGGGGAAAAACTGTTTTTT,CSVEVQGEKLFF
TRBV19,TRBJ2-5,.,TRBD2,TGTGCCAGTAACAGCGGGAGGGCCGGGGGGACCCAGTACTTC,CASNSGRAGGTQYF
TRBV7-2,TRBJ2-3,.,TRBD2,TGTGCCAGCAGCTCCGCCGGGAAGCGGGGATCTAGCACAGATACGCAGTATTTT,CASSSAGKRGSSTDTQYF
TRBV5-1,TRBJ1-4,.,.,TGCGCCAGCAGCCGGGGGACGGTAGAGGAAAAACTGTTTTTT,CASSRGTVEEKLFF
TRBV6-5,TRBJ2-2,.,.,TGTGCCAGCAGTTTAATAGCCGGGACCTCACACGGGGAGCTGTTTTTT,CASSLIAGTSHGELFF
TRBV6-5,TRBJ2-1,.,TRBD2,TGTGCCAGCAGTTACGTAGCGGGAGAGAATAATGAGCAGTTCTTC,CASSYVAGENNEQFF
TRBV30,TRBJ2-6,.,TRBD1,TGTGCCTGGGACAGGGCCTCTGGGGCCAACGTCCTGACTTTC,CAWDRASGANVLTF
TRBV3-1/TRBV3-2,TRBJ1-4,.,.,TGTGCCAGCAGCCAAGTCGGTCACAAAGGAGAAAAACTGTTTTTT,CASSQVGHKGEKLFF
TRBV6-2/TRBV6-3,TRBJ2-5,.,.,TGTGCCAGCAGTTCCCTTGGACAAGGAGAGACCCAGTACTTC,CASSSLGQGETQYF
TRBV29-1,TRBJ2-1,.,.,TGCAGCGTATGCAGGGTGGGCTCCTACAATGAGCAGTTCTTC,CSVCRVGSYNEQFF
TRBV5-1,TRBJ2-7,.,TRBD2,TGCGCCAGCAGCTTGGCCGCCCCGGGGGGATCCTACGAGCAGTACTTC,CASSLAAPGGSYEQYF
TRBV6-1,TRBJ2-7,.,TRBD2,TGTGCCAGCAGTGAAAGGGCTAGCGGCTCCTACGAGCAGTACTTC,CASSERASGSYEQYF
TRBV5-1,TRBJ1-1,.,.,TGCGCCAGCAGCTTGGCCGCGGAGGGGATGGCTTTCTTT,CASSLAAEGMAFF
TRBV7-8,TRBJ1-5,few,.,TGTGCCAGCAGCTTAGGTAGAGCTCAGCCCCAGCATTTT,CASSLGRAQPQHF
TRBV5-1,TRBJ1-1,.,TRBD1,TGCGCCAGCAGCAGTACAGGGGGCAGGAACACTGAAGCTTTCTTT,CASSSTGGRNTEAFF
TRBV11-3,TRBJ2-1,.,.,TGTGCCAGCAGCTTAGACGGGACACAGGATGAGCAGTTCTTC,CASSLDGTQDEQFF
TRBV30,TRBJ1-1,.,.,TGTGCCTGGAGGGCGGACAGGAACACTGAAGCTTTCTTT,CAWRADRNTEAFF
TRBV18,TRBJ2-3,.,TRBD2,TGTGCCAGCTCACCATTGCCCAGCGGGAGTACCACAGATACGCAGTATTTT,CASSPLPSGSTTDTQYF
TRBV5-8,TRBJ2-7,.,.,TGTGCCAGCAGCTTAGGTCGGATCTCCTACGAGCAGTACTTC,CASSLGRISYEQYF
TRBV29-1,TRBJ1-1,.,.,TGCAGCGTTGAGTTGTCCGTGGTAAACACTGAAGCTTTCTTT,CSVELSVVNTEAFF
TRBV19,TRBJ2-7,.,TRBD1,TGTGCCAGTAGTACTTCCGGGACAGGGTCCTACGAGCAGTACTTC,CASSTSGTGSYEQYF
TRBV4-3,TRBJ2-3,.,TRBD2,TGCGCCAGCAGCCAAGATGGGGCCCGGACTAGCGGGAGCACAGATACGCAGTATTTT,CASSQDGARTSGSTDTQYF
TRBV2,TRBJ1-5,.,.,TGTGCCAGCGGTTCAGATAGCAATCAGCCCCAGCATTTT,CASGSDSNQPQHF
TRBV6-5,TRBJ1-2,.,.,TGTGCCAGCAGTTACTTACAGGCGGGCTATGGCTACACCTTC,CASSYLQAGYGYTF
TRBV2,TRBJ1-5,.,.,TGTGCCAGCAGTGTTAGCAGGGCCAGCAATCAGCCCCAGCATTTT,CASSVSRASNQPQHF
TRBV12-3/TRBV12-4,TRBJ1-1,.,.,TGTGCCAGCAGCCAAACAGGAGATAAAGCTTTCTTT,CASSQTGDKAFF
TRBV6-6,TRBJ2-3,.,.,TGTGCCAGCGGACGCGGGGACACAGATACGCAGTATTTT,CASGRGDTDTQYF
TRBV7-9,TRBJ2-3,.,.,TGTGCCAGCCCTCGCGGGGATACGCAGTATTTT,CASPRGDTQYF
TRBV11-2,TRBJ2-2,.,TRBD1,TGTGCCAGCAGTTCCGCAACAGGGGAGAACACCGGGGAGCTGTTTTTT,CASSSATGENTGELFF